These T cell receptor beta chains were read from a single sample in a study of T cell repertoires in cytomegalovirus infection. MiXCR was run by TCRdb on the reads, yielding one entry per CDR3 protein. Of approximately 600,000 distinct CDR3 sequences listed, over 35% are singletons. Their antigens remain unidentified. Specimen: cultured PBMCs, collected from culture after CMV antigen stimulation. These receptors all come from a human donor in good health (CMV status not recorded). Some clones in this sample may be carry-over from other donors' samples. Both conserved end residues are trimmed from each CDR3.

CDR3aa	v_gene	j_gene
ASSVPWEAF	TRBV28	TRBJ1-1
ASLSRGQGESEAF	TRBV28	TRBJ1-1
ASSFDRQDGYT	TRBV7-2	TRBJ1-2
ASSQTGGASGYT	TRBV4-1	TRBJ1-2
ASSQDDRAGGNTIY	TRBV4-1	TRBJ1-3
ASMTDRVAQVLH	TRBV6-1	TRBJ1-6
ASSYPLRGTEAF	TRBV6-2/TRBV6-3	TRBJ1-1
ASSRRQGSPEAF	TRBV7-7	TRBJ1-1
ASRKIGAPGANVLT	TRBV5-6	TRBJ2-6
ASRQGLSNQPQH	TRBV2	TRBJ1-5
ASSLRGQGGNGYT	TRBV7-2	TRBJ1-2
ASRPGTSGSSEQF	TRBV6-5	TRBJ2-1
ASSLTRDLVGYT	TRBV7-2	TRBJ1-2
ASSQSPHSNQPQH	TRBV4-1	TRBJ1-5
ASSAPGGWYNEQF	TRBV5-3	TRBJ2-1
ASSKREETQY	TRBV2	TRBJ2-5
ASSLSPVYTQY	TRBV7-2	TRBJ2-3
ASSLNGVSGGAPADTQY	TRBV11-2	TRBJ2-3
ATSGGNYNEQF	TRBV24-1	TRBJ2-1
ASSLQGGSQPQH	TRBV7-2	TRBJ1-5
ASRDRNTPEAF	TRBV6-1	TRBJ1-1
ASSLPNSPLH	TRBV12-3/TRBV12-4	TRBJ1-6
ASRHARDTEAF	TRBV7-6	TRBJ1-1
ASSLLGETGELF	TRBV12-3/TRBV12-4	TRBJ2-2
ASSGWGASYEQY	TRBV7-9	TRBJ2-7
ASSFSGAQTPTY	TRBV12-3/TRBV12-4	TRBJ2-3